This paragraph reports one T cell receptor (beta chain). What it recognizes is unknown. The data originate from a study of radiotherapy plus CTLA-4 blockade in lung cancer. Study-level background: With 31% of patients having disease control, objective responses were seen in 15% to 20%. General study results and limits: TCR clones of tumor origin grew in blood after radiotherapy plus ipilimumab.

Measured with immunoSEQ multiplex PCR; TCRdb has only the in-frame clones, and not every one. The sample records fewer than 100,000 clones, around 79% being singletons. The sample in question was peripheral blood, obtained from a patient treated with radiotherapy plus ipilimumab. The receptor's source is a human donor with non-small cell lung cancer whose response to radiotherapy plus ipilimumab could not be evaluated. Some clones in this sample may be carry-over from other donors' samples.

Here the CDR3 DNA reads TGTGCCAGCAGTGGCGCGGGGGCACACTCCTACAATGAGCAGTTCTTC. It yields the protein CASSGAGAHSYNEQFF. The chain carries TRBV6-1 and TRBJ2-1; D possibly corresponds to TRBD2 (7 bases). With 4 bases removed from V and 0 bases from J, the gap between germline ends came to 13 bases. This CDR3 spans 16 amino acids. Germline CDR1 and CDR2: MNHNS and SASEGT.